These T cell receptor beta chains were read from a single sample in a study of T cell repertoires in cytomegalovirus infection. Which antigens these TCRs recognize remains unknown. TCRdb re-called the reads with MiXCR, one entry per CDR3 protein. Seen here are fewer than 650,000 distinct CDR3 sequences, roughly 43% observed once, and the top ten hold around 46%. This specimen consisted of cultured PBMCs, obtained from culture after CMV antigen stimulation. The receptor source for this set is a human donor in good health (CMV status not recorded). Some clones in this sample may be carry-over from other donors' samples. The conserved cysteine and the conserved F or W are not part of the CDR3 here. The D gene is left open where the match is weak. Expanded clones get a size class; other rows say once, few or many, or leave the size out.

D gene	J gene	V gene	clone size	CDR3 protein
NA	TRBJ2-2	TRBV28	NA	ASRYTSGYTGELF
NA	TRBJ2-3	TRBV15	NA	ATSRDVTATQY
TRBD1	TRBJ2-3	TRBV10-3	NA	AISRDRGGDTQY
NA	TRBJ1-1	TRBV6-6	NA	ASSSRRGGPEAF
TRBD2	TRBJ2-4	TRBV20-1	few	SASGLAGVGIQY
NA	TRBJ2-2	TRBV7-6	few	ASSSPPGGSGELF
NA	TRBJ1-3	TRBV20-1	NA	SARDGTAGNTIY
TRBD2	TRBJ2-7	TRBV7-2	many	ASSSGLAGDWDRSYEQY
NA	TRBJ2-7	TRBV11-3	NA	ASSLGGTAYEQY
NA	TRBJ1-1	TRBV10-3	NA	AISGDGNTEAF
TRBD2	TRBJ2-7	TRBV27	NA	ASKSPRLARGSYEQY
TRBD1	TRBJ2-7	TRBV29-1	few	SVSGTGGGEQY
TRBD2	TRBJ2-7	TRBV20-1	few	SARGAGGPEQY
NA	TRBJ2-7	TRBV4-1	few	ASSQVIRGAPYEQY
NA	TRBJ2-7	TRBV6-2/TRBV6-3	NA	ASSSTISYEQY
NA	TRBJ1-2	TRBV12-3/TRBV12-4	NA	ASSLADSRNYGYT
NA	TRBJ2-5	TRBV15	NA	ATSRGSSGKETQY
NA	TRBJ2-7	TRBV20-1	NA	SARTSSSYEQY
TRBD2	TRBJ2-1	TRBV7-2	NA	ASSLVGTSGREQF
NA	TRBJ2-6	TRBV12-3/TRBV12-4	NA	ASSFWGSGANVLT
TRBD2	TRBJ2-7	TRBV6-1	NA	ASRWSAGASGEQY
NA	TRBJ2-3	TRBV5-1	NA	ASSTETADTQY
TRBD2	TRBJ2-5	TRBV7-2	many	ASSLGGPGSFRGGETQY
NA	TRBJ1-3	TRBV7-4	NA	ASSTMRGNDSGNTIY
TRBD2	TRBJ2-2	TRBV7-6	NA	ASSLTSGRIGTGELF
NA	TRBJ2-5	TRBV12-3/TRBV12-4	NA	ASSFGPWGETQY
NA	TRBJ1-4	TRBV12-3/TRBV12-4	NA	ASSKQGLYEKLF
TRBD2	TRBJ2-1	TRBV7-2	few	ASSPRGGGNEQF
NA	TRBJ2-3	TRBV10-3	NA	AISPAGRRADTQY
NA	TRBJ2-5	TRBV7-4	NA	ASGRTQETQY
TRBD1	TRBJ2-1	TRBV7-2	NA	ASSLTGGTGYNEQF
TRBD2	TRBJ2-1	TRBV7-2	NA	ASSLAGLEPNEQF
TRBD1	TRBJ1-1	TRBV19	few	ASSRQGMNTEAF
NA	TRBJ2-7	TRBV13	NA	ASSLGEGAYEQY
NA	TRBJ1-1	TRBV7-4	NA	ASSPERAVVF
NA	TRBJ2-3	TRBV24-1	few	ATSDYGSGRTDTQY
NA	TRBJ2-7	TRBV7-2	NA	ASSRLVAEQY
NA	TRBJ2-3	TRBV29-1	NA	SVLQGADTQY
TRBD1	TRBJ1-1	TRBV6-1	NA	ASSENLGRGAEAF
NA	TRBJ1-6	TRBV5-1	NA	ASSSYSYNSPLH
NA	TRBJ1-4	TRBV19	NA	ASRDLPRNEKLF